One and the same sample provided the 14 T cell receptor beta chains below, sequenced in a study of cytomegalovirus exposure and HLA in healthy donors. Amplification used 60 Vbeta primers and 13 Jbeta primers. Produced via immunoSEQ multiplex PCR; TCRdb's table is partial and in-frame only. The sample holds 100,000 to 130,000 clones, more than 65% seen once. The material sequenced was PBMCs. The receptors come from a male donor in good health and CMV-seronegative.

This clone was found a few times. The chain joins TRBV4-1 to TRBJ2-7; 10 nucleotides match TRBD2. The length of the CDR3 is 14 residues. J lost 3 bases, V lost 6 bases, and 5 bases had no gene match. From germline, CDR1 is MGHRA and CDR2 YSYEKL. Written as DNA, the CDR3 is TGCGCCAGCAGTGAAGGACTAGCGGACTACGAGCAGTACTTC. It codes for CASSEGLADYEQYF.

The chain carries TRBV6-1 and TRBJ1-1, with TRBD1 matching over 7 bases. Germline loops: CDR1 MNHNS, CDR2 SASEGT. Trimming at V came to 4 bases and at J to 5 bases, leaving 13 bases not matched to a gene. The CDR3 is 16 residues long. In nucleotides, the CDR3 is TGTGCCAGCAGTGCCGGACAGGAAAATGGGAAGACTGAAGCTTTCTTT. Translated: CASSAGQENGKTEAFF.

This CDR3 is CASSPTSERIYNEQFF. DNA for the CDR3: TGCGCCAGCAGCCCAACTAGCGAGAGAATCTACAATGAGCAGTTCTTC. The rearrangement uses TRBV5-1 and TRBJ2-1; TRBD2 matches 7 bases. Trimming removed 4 bases from V and 3 bases from J; junction bases left unmatched: 10. This CDR3 is 16 amino acids long. Germline V CDR1 and CDR2: SGHRS, YFSETQ.

This clone has a single count. The rearrangement uses TRBV5-4 and TRBJ2-7; 8 bases are a match to TRBD1. Trimming cost V 4 bases and J 2 bases; bases outside gene matches: 5. The germline V gene encodes CDR1 SGHNT and CDR2 YYREEE (reference sequence). The CDR3 has 14 residues. The CDR3 region is CASSATGATYEQYF. CDR3 nucleotide sequence: TGTGCCAGCAGCGCGACAGGGGCTACCTACGAGCAGTACTTC.

J is TRBJ1-2 and V is TRBV19, with 7 nucleotides matching TRBD1. After removal of 8 bases from V and 6 bases from J, the junction contained 6 bases not matched to a gene. Germline V gene lookup returns CDR1 LNHDA and CDR2 SQIVND (reference sequence). The CDR3 consists of 12 residues. The CDR3 is CASFQGENGYTF. CDR3 coding DNA: TGTGCCAGTTTCCAGGGGGAGAATGGCTACACCTTC. Together with reference TRBV19 and TRBJ1-2, the CDR3 gives the full variable domain: DGGITQSPKYLFRKEGQNVTLSCEQNLNHDAMYWYRQDPGQGLRLIYYSQIVNDFQKGDIAEGYSVSREKKESFPLTVTSAQKNPTAFYLCASFQGENGYTFGSGTRLTVV.

J is TRBJ1-3 and V is TRBV30, with D maybe TRBD1 (6 bases). Germline CDR1 GTSNPN, CDR2 SVGIG (reference sequence). The V gene lost 2 bases and the J gene lost 8 bases, with 13 bases spanning the gap. CDR3 size: 13 residues. CDR3 amino acids: CAWSLGAQDTIYF. Written as DNA, the CDR3 is TGTGCCTGGAGTCTGGGGGCCCAGGACACCATATATTTT.

The rearrangement joins TRBV5-1 to TRBJ2-3; 7 bases match TRBD2. The V and J ends lost 4 bases and 4 bases, in that order; junction bases with no gene match: 9. The CDR3 has 15 amino acids. Germline V gives CDR1 SGHRS, CDR2 YFSETQ. As DNA, the CDR3 is TGCGCCAGCAGCCTCCGGACTAGAGGGGCAGATACGCAGTATTTT. It is translated as CASSLRTRGADTQYF. The entire variable domain, with the rest obtained from reference TRBV5-1 and TRBJ2-3, is as follows: KAGVTQTPRYLIKTRGQQVTLSCSPISGHRSVSWYQQTPGQGLQFLFEYFSETQRNKGNFPGRFSGRQFSNSRSEMNVSTLELGDSALYLCASSLRTRGADTQYFGPGTRLTVL.

J is TRBJ2-7 and V is TRBV28, with 9 nucleotides matching TRBD2. V lost 5 bases to trimming and J lost 2 bases; unmatched junction nucleotides: 7. Germline V CDR1 and CDR2: MDHEN, SYDVKM. The CDR3 is 15 residues long. CDR3 loop: CASSEEAGGTYEQYF. In DNA, the CDR3 is TGTGCCAGCAGTGAGGAAGCGGGAGGAACCTACGAGCAGTACTTC.

The chain carries TRBV28 and TRBJ1-5; 11 nucleotides match TRBD1. The junction had 4 bases not matched to a gene; V was cut back by 6 bases and J by 6 bases. The germline V gene has CDR1 MDHEN and CDR2 SYDVKM. The CDR3 sequence is 14 residues long. In DNA form, the CDR3 reads TGTGCCAGCAGACCGGGACAGGGGGGTCAGCCCCAGCATTTT. The encoded protein is CASRPGQGGQPQHF.

This sequence joins TRBV4-1 and TRBJ2-1, with 8 nucleotides matching TRBD2. The ends lost 1 base at V and 9 bases at J; junction bases unmatched: 20. This CDR3 comprises 19 residues. Germline V CDR1 and CDR2: MGHRA, YSYEKL. CDR3 nucleotides: TGCGCCAGCAGCCAAGTTAACTCCGGCCCGTTGGCGGGAGGCCTTGAGCAGTTCTTC. It yields the protein CASSQVNSGPLAGGLEQFF.

The chain joins TRBV6-6 to TRBJ2-5; 7 positions agree with TRBD1. V was clipped by 8 bases and J by 3 bases; unmatched bases: 6. This CDR3 is built from 13 residues. Looked up from germline, CDR1 is MNHNY and CDR2 is SVGAGI (reference sequence). CDR3 loop: CASVGTAEETQYF. DNA for the CDR3: TGTGCCAGCGTCGGGACAGCTGAAGAGACCCAGTACTTC.

This clone was detected only a few times. This chain connects TRBV12-5 to TRBJ1-1; D ambiguous. CDR3 size: 18 residues. Per germline, CDR1 LGHNT and CDR2 FRNRAP. V was cut by 2 bases and J by 10 bases, with 29 bases left in between. The CDR3 loop is CASGLTLVEGLHLVGAFF. CDR3 in DNA: TGTGCTAGTGGTTTGACCCTAGTTGAGGGCCTCCATCTCGTGGGAGCTTTCTTT.

This chain uses TRBV6-1 with TRBJ1-2, with TRBD1 matching 12 bases. Germline values: CDR1 MNHNS, CDR2 SASEGT. Trimming took 11 bases from V and 7 from J; bases not matched to a gene: 11. The CDR3 contains 14 residues. CDR3 region: CAHQPGTGGSGYTF. In DNA, the CDR3 is TGTGCCCACCAACCTGGGACAGGGGGCTCTGGCTACACCTTC.

The gene calls are TRBV7-3 and TRBJ2-3, with 7 bases lining up with TRBD2. This CDR3 comprises 17 residues. V trimming: 0 bases; J trimming: 0 bases; junction bases outside the gene matches: 6. Germline CDR1 is SGHTA and CDR2 is FQGTGA. The CDR3 nucleotides are TGTGCCAGCAGCTTAACTCTCCTAGCGGAGAGCACAGATACGCAGTATTTT. Its translation is CASSLTLLAESTDTQYF.